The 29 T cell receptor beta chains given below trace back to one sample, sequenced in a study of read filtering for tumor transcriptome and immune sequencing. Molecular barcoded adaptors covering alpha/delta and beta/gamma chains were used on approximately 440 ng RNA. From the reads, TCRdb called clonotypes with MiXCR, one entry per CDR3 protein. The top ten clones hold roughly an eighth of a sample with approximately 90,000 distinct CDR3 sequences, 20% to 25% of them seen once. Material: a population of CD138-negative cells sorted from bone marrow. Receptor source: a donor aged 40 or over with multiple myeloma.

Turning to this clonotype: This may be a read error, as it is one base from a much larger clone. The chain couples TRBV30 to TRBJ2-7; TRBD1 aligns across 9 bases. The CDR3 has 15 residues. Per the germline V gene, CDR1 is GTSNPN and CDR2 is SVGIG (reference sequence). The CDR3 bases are TGTGCCTGGAGTGTACGAGGGGACAGGGCCTACGGGCAGTACTTC. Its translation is CAWSVRGDRAYGQYF. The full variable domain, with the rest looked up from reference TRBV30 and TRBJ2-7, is SQTIHQWPATLVQPVGSPLSLECTVEGTSNPNLYWYRQAAGRGLQLLFYSVGIGQISSEVPQNLSASRPQDRQFILSSKKLLLSDSGFYLCAWSVRGDRAYGQYFGPGTRLTVT.

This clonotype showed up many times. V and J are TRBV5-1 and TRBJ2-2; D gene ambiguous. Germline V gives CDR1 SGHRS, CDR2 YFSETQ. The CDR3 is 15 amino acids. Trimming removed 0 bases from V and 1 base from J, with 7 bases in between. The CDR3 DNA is TGCGCCAGCAGCTTGGCAGGAGAGAACACCGGGGAGCTGTTTTTT. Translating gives CASSLAGENTGELFF.

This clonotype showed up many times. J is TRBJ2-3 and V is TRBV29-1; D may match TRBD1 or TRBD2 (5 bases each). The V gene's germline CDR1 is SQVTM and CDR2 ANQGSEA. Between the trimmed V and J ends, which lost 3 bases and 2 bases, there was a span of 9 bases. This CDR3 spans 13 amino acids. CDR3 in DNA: TGCAGCGTTGATGGGACGACCACAGATACGCAGTATTTT. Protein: CSVDGTTTDTQYF.

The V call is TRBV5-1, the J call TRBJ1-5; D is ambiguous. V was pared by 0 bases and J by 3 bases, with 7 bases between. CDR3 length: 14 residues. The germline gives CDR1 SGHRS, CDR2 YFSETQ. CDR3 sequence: CASSLGQHNQPQHF. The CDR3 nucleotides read TGCGCCAGCAGCTTGGGGCAGCACAATCAGCCCCAGCATTTT.

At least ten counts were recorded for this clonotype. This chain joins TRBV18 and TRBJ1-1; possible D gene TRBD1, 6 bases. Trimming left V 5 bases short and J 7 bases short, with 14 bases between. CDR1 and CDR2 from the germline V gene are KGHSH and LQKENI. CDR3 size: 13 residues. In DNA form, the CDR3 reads TGTGCCAGCTCAACTGGGGGGCTACTTGAAGCTTTCTTT. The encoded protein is CASSTGGLLEAFF.

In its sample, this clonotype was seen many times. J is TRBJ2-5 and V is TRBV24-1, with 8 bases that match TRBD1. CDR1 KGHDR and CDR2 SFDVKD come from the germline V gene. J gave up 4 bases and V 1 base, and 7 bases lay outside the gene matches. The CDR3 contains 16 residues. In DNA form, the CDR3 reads TGTGCCACCAGTGATTTTTTCGGACAGGGAGGAGAGACCCAGTACTTC. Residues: CATSDFFGQGGETQYF.

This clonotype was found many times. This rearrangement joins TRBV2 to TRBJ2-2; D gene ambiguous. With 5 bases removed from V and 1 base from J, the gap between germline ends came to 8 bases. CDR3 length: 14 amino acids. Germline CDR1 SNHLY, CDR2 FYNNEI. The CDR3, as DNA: TGTGCCAGCAGTTTTACCGAGAACACCGGGGAGCTGTTTTTT. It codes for CASSFTENTGELFF.

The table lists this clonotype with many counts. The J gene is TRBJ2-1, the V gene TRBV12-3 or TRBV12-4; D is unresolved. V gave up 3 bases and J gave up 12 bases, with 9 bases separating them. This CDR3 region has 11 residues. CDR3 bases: TGTGCCAGCAGTTTGAACCCTCGGCAGTTCTTC. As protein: CASSLNPRQFF.

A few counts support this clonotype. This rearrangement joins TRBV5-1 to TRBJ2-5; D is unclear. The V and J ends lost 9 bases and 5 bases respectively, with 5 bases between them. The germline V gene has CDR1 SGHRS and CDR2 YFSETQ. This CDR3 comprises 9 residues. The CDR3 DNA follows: TGCGCCACCAAGGAGACCCAGTACTTC. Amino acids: CATKETQYF.

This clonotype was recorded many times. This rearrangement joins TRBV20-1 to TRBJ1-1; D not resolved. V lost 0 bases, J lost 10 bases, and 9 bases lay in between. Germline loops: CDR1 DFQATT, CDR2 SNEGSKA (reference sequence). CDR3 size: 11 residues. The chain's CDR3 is CSARDPVAAFF. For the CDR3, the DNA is TGCAGTGCTAGAGATCCGGTGGCAGCTTTCTTT.

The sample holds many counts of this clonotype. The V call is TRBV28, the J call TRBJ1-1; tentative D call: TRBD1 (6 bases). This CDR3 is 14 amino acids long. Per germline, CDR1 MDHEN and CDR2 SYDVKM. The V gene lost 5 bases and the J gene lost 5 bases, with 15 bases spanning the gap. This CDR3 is CASSEDPRGTEAFF. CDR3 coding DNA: TGTGCCAGCAGTGAGGACCCCAGGGGTACTGAAGCTTTCTTT.

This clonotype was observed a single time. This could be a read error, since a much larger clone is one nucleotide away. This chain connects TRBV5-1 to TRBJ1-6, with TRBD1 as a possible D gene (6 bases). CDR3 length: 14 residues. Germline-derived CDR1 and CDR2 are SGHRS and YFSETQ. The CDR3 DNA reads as TGCGCCAGCGGCTTGGTCGACAGGAATTCACCCCTCCACTTT. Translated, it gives CASGLVDRNSPLHF. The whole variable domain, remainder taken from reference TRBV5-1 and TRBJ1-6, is KAGVTQTPRYLIKTRGQQVTLSCSPISGHRSVSWYQQTPGQGLQFLFEYFSETQRNKGNFPGRFSGRQFSNSRSEMNVSTLELGDSALYLCASGLVDRNSPLHFGNGTRLTVT.

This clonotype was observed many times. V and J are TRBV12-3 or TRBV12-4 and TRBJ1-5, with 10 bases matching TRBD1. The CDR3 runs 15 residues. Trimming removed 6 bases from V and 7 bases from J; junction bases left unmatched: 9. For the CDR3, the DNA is TGTGCCAGCAGACTAGGGACAGGGGTAAACCAGCCCCAGCATTTT. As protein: CASRLGTGVNQPQHF.

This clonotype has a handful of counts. CDR3 in amino acids: CASSRQQRLDTQYF. DNA for the CDR3: TGCGCCAGCAGTCGACAGCAAAGGTTAGATACGCAGTATTTT. This rearrangement joins TRBV5-1 to TRBJ2-3; D possibly corresponds to TRBD1 (5 bases). Germline V CDR1 and CDR2: SGHRS, YFSETQ. V gave up 5 bases and J gave up 5 bases, with 15 bases separating them. This CDR3 contains 14 residues.

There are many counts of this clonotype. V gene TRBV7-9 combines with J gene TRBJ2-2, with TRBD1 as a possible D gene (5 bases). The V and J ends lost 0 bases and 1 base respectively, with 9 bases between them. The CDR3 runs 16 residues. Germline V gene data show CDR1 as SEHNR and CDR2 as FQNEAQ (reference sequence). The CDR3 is CASSLAGPLNTGELFF. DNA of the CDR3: TGTGCCAGCAGCTTAGCGGGGCCCTTGAACACCGGGGAGCTGTTTTTT.

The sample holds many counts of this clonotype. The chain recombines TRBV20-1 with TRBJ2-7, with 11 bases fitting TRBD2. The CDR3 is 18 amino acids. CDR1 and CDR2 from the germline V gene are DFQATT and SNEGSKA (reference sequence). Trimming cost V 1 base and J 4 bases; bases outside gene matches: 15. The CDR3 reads CSARAPVTSGGSAYEQYF. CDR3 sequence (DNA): TGCAGTGCTAGAGCCCCGGTAACTAGCGGGGGTTCCGCTTACGAGCAGTACTTC.

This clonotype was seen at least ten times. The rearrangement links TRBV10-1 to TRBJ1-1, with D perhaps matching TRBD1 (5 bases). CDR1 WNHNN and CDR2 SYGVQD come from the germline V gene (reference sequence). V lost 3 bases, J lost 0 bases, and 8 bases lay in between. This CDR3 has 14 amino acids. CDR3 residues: CASSEGGVNTEAFF. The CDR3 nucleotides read TGCGCCAGCAGTGAAGGAGGGGTGAACACTGAAGCTTTCTTT.

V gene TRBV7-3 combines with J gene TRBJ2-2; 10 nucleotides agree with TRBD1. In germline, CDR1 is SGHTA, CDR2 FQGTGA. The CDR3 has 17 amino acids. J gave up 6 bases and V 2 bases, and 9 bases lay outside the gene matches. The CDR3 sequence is CASSLSPGQGISGELFF. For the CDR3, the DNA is TGTGCCAGCAGCTTATCACCGGGACAGGGGATTTCCGGGGAGCTGTTTTTT.

The DNA of the CDR3 is TGTGCCAGCAGCCATGGGACACAAAAGGGGGTTAATCAGCCCCAGCATTTT. This codes for CASSHGTQKGVNQPQHF. This sequence joins TRBV7-2 and TRBJ1-5; tentatively, D is TRBD1 (6 bases). This CDR3 has 17 amino acids. V was clipped by 5 bases and J by 4 bases, with 21 bases between them. CDR1 is SGHTA and CDR2 is FQGNSA in the germline V gene.

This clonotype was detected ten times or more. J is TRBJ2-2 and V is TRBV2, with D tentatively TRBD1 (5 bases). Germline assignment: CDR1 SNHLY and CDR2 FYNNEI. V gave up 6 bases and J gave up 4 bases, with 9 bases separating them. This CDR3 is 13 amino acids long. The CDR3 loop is CASSVDTTGELFF. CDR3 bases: TGTGCCAGCAGCGTGGACACCACCGGGGAGCTGTTTTTT. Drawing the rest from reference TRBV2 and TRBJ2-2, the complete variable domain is EPEVTQTPSHQVTQMGQEVILRCVPISNHLYFYWYRQILGQKVEFLVSFYNNEISEKSEIFDDQFSVERPDGSNFTLKIRSTKLEDSAMYFCASSVDTTGELFFGEGSRLTVL.

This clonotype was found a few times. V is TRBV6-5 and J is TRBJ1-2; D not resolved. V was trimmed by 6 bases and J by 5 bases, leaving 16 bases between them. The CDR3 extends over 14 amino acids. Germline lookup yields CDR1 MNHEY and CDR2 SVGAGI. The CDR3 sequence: CASRPTTVRYGYTF. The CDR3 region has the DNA TGTGCCAGCAGGCCGACAACTGTAAGATATGGCTACACCTTC.

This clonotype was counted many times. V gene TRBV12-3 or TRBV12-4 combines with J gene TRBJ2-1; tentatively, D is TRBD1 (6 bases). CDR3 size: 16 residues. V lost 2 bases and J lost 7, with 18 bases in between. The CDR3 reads CASSLFPSGQKNEQFF. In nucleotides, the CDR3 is TGTGCCAGCAGTTTATTCCCGAGCGGACAGAAAAATGAGCAGTTCTTC.

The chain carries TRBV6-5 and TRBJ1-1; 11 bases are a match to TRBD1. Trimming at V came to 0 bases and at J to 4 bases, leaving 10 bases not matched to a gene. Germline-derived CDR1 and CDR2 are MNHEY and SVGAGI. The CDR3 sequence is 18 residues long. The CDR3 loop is CASSYSSPDRGHGTEAFF. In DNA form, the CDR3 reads TGTGCCAGCAGTTACTCGTCCCCGGACAGGGGGCATGGCACTGAAGCTTTCTTT.

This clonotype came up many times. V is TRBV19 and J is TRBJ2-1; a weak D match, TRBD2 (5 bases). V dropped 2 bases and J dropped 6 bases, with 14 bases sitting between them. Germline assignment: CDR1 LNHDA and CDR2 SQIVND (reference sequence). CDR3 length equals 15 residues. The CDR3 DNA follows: TGTGCCAGTAGTATACGGCTACGCCGGGGCAATGAGCAGTTCTTC. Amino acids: CASSIRLRRGNEQFF.

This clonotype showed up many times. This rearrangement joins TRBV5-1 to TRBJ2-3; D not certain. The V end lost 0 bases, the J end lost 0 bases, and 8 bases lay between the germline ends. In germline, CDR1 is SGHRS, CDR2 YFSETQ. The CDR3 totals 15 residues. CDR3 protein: CASSLVAPSTDTQYF. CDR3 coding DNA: TGCGCCAGCAGCTTGGTGGCCCCAAGCACAGATACGCAGTATTTT.

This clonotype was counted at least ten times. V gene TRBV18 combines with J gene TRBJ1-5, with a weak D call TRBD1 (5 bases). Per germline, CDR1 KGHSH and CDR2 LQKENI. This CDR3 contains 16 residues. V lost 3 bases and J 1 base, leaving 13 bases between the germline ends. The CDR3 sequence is CASSPGGAQSNQPQHF. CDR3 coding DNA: TGTGCCAGCTCACCCGGAGGGGCGCAGAGCAATCAGCCCCAGCATTTT.

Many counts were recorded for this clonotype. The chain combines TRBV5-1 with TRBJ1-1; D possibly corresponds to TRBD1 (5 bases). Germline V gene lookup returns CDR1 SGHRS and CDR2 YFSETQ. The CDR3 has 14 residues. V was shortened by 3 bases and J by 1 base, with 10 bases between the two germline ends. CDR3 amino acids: CASSWGGGNTEAFF. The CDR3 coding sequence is TGCGCCAGCAGCTGGGGGGGAGGGAACACTGAAGCTTTCTTT.

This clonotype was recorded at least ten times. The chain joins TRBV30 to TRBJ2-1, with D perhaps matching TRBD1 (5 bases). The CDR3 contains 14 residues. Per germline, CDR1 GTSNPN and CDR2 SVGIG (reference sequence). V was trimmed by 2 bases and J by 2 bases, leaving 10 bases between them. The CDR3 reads CAWSNVGPYNEQFF. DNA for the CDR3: TGTGCCTGGAGTAATGTGGGGCCCTACAATGAGCAGTTCTTC. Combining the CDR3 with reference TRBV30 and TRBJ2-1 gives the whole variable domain SQTIHQWPATLVQPVGSPLSLECTVEGTSNPNLYWYRQAAGRGLQLLFYSVGIGQISSEVPQNLSASRPQDRQFILSSKKLLLSDSGFYLCAWSNVGPYNEQFFGPGTRLTVL.

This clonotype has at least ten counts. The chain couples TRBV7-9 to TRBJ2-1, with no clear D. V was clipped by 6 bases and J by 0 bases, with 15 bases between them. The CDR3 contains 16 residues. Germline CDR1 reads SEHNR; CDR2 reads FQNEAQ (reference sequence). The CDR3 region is CASRPNDVGSYNEQFF. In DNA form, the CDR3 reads TGTGCCAGCAGACCCAATGATGTAGGCTCCTACAATGAGCAGTTCTTC.